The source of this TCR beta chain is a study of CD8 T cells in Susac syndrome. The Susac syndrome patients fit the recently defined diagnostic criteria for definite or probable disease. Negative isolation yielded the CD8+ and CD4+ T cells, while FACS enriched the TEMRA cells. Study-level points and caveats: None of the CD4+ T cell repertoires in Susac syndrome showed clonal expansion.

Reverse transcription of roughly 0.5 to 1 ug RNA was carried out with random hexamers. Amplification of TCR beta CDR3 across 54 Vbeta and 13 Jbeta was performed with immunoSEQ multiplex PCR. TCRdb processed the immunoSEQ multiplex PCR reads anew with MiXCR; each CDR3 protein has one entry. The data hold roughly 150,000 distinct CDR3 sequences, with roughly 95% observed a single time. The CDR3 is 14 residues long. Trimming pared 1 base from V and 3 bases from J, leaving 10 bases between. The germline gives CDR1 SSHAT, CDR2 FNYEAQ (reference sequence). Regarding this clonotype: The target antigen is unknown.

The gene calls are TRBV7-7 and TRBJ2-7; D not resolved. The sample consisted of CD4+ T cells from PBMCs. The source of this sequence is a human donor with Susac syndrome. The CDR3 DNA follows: TGTGCCAGCAGCTTAGAGGCAGGAGACTACGAGCAGTACTTC. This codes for CASSLEAGDYEQYF. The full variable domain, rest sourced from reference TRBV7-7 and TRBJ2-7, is GAGVSQSPRYKVTKRGQDVTLRCDPISSHATLYWYQQALGQGPEFLTYFNYEAQPDKSGLPSDRFSAERPEGSISTLTIQRTEQRDSAMYRCASSLEAGDYEQYFGPGTRLTVT.